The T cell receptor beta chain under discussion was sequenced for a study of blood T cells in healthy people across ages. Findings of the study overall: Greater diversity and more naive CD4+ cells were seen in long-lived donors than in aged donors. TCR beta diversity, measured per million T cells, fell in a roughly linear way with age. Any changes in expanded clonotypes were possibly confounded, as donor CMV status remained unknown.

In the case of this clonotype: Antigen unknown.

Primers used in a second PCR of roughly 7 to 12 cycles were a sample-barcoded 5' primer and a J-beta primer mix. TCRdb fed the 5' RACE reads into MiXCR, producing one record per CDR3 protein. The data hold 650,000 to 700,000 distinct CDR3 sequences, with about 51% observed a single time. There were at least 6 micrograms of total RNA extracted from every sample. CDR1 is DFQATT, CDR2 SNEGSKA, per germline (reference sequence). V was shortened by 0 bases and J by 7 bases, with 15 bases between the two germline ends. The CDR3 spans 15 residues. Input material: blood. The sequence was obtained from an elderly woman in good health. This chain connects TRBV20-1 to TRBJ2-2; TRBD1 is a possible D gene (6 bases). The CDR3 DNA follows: TGCAGTGCTAGAGATCCAAACAGGGACCACGGGGAGCTGTTTTTT. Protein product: CSARDPNRDHGELFF.